The 23 T cell receptor beta chains given below trace back to one sample, sequenced in a study of T cell changes during pregnancy in multiple sclerosis. TCRdb's copy holds only in-frame clones and misses some; the assay was immunoSEQ multiplex PCR. This sample has approximately 110,000 clones; roughly nine tenths occur once, and the top ten carry 3.5%. Sequenced here: peripheral blood, sampled after pregnancy. The receptors derive from a female donor with multiple sclerosis, enrolled in a pregnancy study.

The chain is built from TRBV6-4 and TRBJ1-1; possibly TRBD1 for D (5 bases). V was pared by 6 bases and J by 2 bases, with 16 bases between. Germline CDR1 and CDR2: MRHNA and SNTAGT. This CDR3 spans 15 amino acids. The CDR3, as DNA: TGTGCCAGCAGAACAGAAGACAGCCCTAACACTGAAGCTTTCTTT. Its protein is CASRTEDSPNTEAFF.

The V call is TRBV7-2, the J call TRBJ1-1; D is unresolved. V was pared by 7 bases and J by 1 base, with 13 bases between. Germline V gene lookup returns CDR1 SGHTA and CDR2 FQGNSA. The CDR3 runs to 14 residues. CDR3 DNA: TGTGCCAGCACCCGTGGCGGGGAGAACACTGAAGCTTTCTTT. It codes for CASTRGGENTEAFF. The variable domain in full, with the rest retrieved from reference TRBV7-2 and TRBJ1-1, is GAGVSQSPSNKVTEKGKDVELRCDPISGHTALYWYRQSLGQGLEFLIYFQGNSAPDKSGLPSDRFSAERTGGSVSTLTIQRTQQEDSAVYLCASTRGGENTEAFFGQGTRLTVV.

The chain combines TRBV5-1 with TRBJ2-2, with a tentative D call TRBD1 (6 bases). Germline V lookup: CDR1 SGHRS, CDR2 YFSETQ. This CDR3 spans 21 amino acids. V dropped 0 bases and J dropped 7 bases, with 31 bases sitting between them. CDR3 in DNA: TGCGCCAGCAGCTTGGGCCCCACTCATACAGGGTTGAGGGGACAAGGCGGGGAGCTGTTTTTT. Translation: CASSLGPTHTGLRGQGGELFF. Looking up the rest from reference TRBV5-1 and TRBJ2-2 gives the full variable domain: KAGVTQTPRYLIKTRGQQVTLSCSPISGHRSVSWYQQTPGQGLQFLFEYFSETQRNKGNFPGRFSGRQFSNSRSEMNVSTLELGDSALYLCASSLGPTHTGLRGQGGELFFGEGSRLTVL.

This sequence joins TRBV5-4 and TRBJ2-7; D is perhaps TRBD2 (6 bases). The CDR3 extends over 14 amino acids. CDR1 SGHNT and CDR2 YYREEE come from the germline V gene (reference sequence). Trimming took 3 bases from V and 2 from J, leaving 12 bases between them. DNA for the CDR3: TGTGCCAGCAGCTCCGTCACTAGCACCTACGAGCAGTACTTC. Amino acids: CASSSVTSTYEQYF.

The chain uses TRBV11-1 and TRBJ2-2; no definite D call. The germline V and J ends were trimmed by 2 bases and 2 bases, with 9 bases remaining between them. Germline V gives CDR1 SGHAT, CDR2 FQDESV (reference sequence). The CDR3 extends over 15 amino acids. CDR3 in DNA: TGTGCCAGCAGCTTAACTGCGATTAACACCGGGGAGCTGTTTTTT. Encoded protein: CASSLTAINTGELFF. Full variable domain (rest looked up from reference TRBV11-1 and TRBJ2-2): EAEVAQSPRYKITEKSQAVAFWCDPISGHATLYWYRQILGQGPELLVQFQDESVVDDSQLPKDRFSAERLKGVDSTLKIQPAELGDSAMYLCASSLTAINTGELFFGEGSRLTVL.

The chain carries TRBV19 and TRBJ2-5; 11 nucleotides line up with TRBD1. The CDR3 is made up of 13 amino acids. CDR1 LNHDA and CDR2 SQIVND come from the germline V gene (reference sequence). V was clipped by 5 bases and J by 9 bases; unmatched bases: 5. The CDR3 sequence: CASSPRDRGAQYF. The CDR3 coding sequence is TGTGCCAGTAGTCCGAGGGACAGGGGGGCCCAGTACTTC.

The chain carries TRBV6-5 and TRBJ1-2; 7 bases are shared with TRBD1. After removal of 4 bases from V and 7 bases from J, the junction contained 6 bases not matched to a gene. Germline lookup yields CDR1 MNHEY and CDR2 SVGAGI. This CDR3 region has 13 residues. The CDR3 bases are TGTGCCAGCAGTTCCCGACAGGGAGGTGGCTACACCTTC. It is translated as CASSSRQGGGYTF.

The chain uses TRBV7-8 and TRBJ1-2; 9 nucleotides match TRBD1. Per germline, CDR1 SGHVS and CDR2 FQNEAQ. V was clipped by 5 bases and J by 8 bases; unmatched bases: 6. CDR3 length: 13 residues. CDR3 amino acids: CASSRRTGEGYTF. The CDR3, as DNA: TGTGCCAGCAGCCGTCGGACAGGGGAAGGCTACACCTTC.

The J gene is TRBJ1-1, the V gene TRBV30; D uncertain. From germline, CDR1 is GTSNPN and CDR2 SVGIG (reference sequence). V lost 2 bases, J lost 4 bases, and 11 bases lay in between. The CDR3 extends over 13 amino acids. DNA of the CDR3: TGTGCCTGGAGTAGTGGAGGCGTCACTGAAGCTTTCTTT. Translated, it gives CAWSSGGVTEAFF.

V gene TRBV15 combines with J gene TRBJ1-2; D is possibly TRBD1 (5 bases). The ends were cut back, 3 bases at V and 6 bases at J, with 17 bases in the middle. The CDR3 length is 15 residues. Germline loops: CDR1 LNHNV, CDR2 YYDKDF (reference sequence). CDR3 region: CATSRDAVGANGYTF. As DNA, the CDR3 is TGTGCCACCAGCAGGGACGCCGTAGGGGCTAATGGCTACACCTTC.

This sequence joins TRBV2 and TRBJ1-2; perhaps TRBD1 as D (5 bases). V gave up 2 bases and J gave up 4 bases, with 11 bases separating them. This CDR3 has 14 residues. Germline V gene sequence: CDR1 SNHLY, CDR2 FYNNEI. The CDR3, as DNA: TGTGCCAGCAGTGAAAGTAGGGGTGGCTATGGCTACACCTTC. Protein product: CASSESRGGYGYTF.

The chain carries TRBV18 and TRBJ1-1, with TRBD1 as a possible D gene (6 bases). V was pared by 5 bases and J by 3 bases, with 19 bases between. Germline lookup yields CDR1 KGHSH and CDR2 LQKENI. The CDR3 has 16 amino acids. The CDR3 nucleotides are TGTGCCAGCTCATCGTGGGCAGGGGCCGGGGACACTGAAGCTTTCTTT. It is translated as CASSSWAGAGDTEAFF. Based on the CDR3 plus reference TRBV18 and TRBJ1-1, the full variable domain is NAGVMQNPRHLVRRRGQEARLRCSPMKGHSHVYWYRQLPEEGLKFMVYLQKENIIDESGMPKERFSAEFPKEGPSILRIQQVVRGDSAAYFCASSSWAGAGDTEAFFGQGTRLTVV.

This sequence joins TRBV5-4 and TRBJ2-5, with 7 nucleotides matching TRBD2. Losses at the gene ends were 3 bases for V and 5 bases for J; bases not matched to a gene: 7. CDR3 length: 14 residues. Germline V gene lookup returns CDR1 SGHNT and CDR2 YYREEE (reference sequence). CDR3 protein: CASSSGGDTETQYF. The CDR3 DNA sequence: TGTGCCAGCAGCTCTGGGGGGGATACGGAGACCCAGTACTTC.

The chain is built from TRBV7-6 and TRBJ1-4; 8 bases are a match to TRBD1. Germline loops: CDR1 SGHVS, CDR2 FNYEAQ. After removal of 3 bases from V and 8 bases from J, the junction contained 11 bases not matched to a gene. The CDR3 is made up of 16 amino acids. Here the CDR3 DNA reads TGTGCCAGCAGCTTGGGCCAGGGGGCGACGGGAGAAAAACTGTTTTTT. As protein: CASSLGQGATGEKLFF.

The chain combines TRBV27 with TRBJ2-7, with 9 positions matching TRBD1. V lost 6 bases and J lost 5; bases outside the gene matches: 2. This CDR3 is 12 amino acids long. Germline V lookup: CDR1 MNHEY, CDR2 SMNVEV (reference sequence). The CDR3 nucleotides are TGTGCCAGCAGGGACAGGGGTCACGAGCAGTACTTC. Translating it yields CASRDRGHEQYF.

CDR3 nucleotides: TGTGCCAGCAGTTACGACACGGGAAGCTACACCTTC. It translates to CASSYDTGSYTF. The rearrangement joins TRBV6-5 to TRBJ1-2, with D uncertain. The CDR3 covers 12 residues. Germline lookup yields CDR1 MNHEY and CDR2 SVGAGI. Trimming took 2 bases from V and 9 from J, leaving 10 bases between them.

The CDR3 loop is CASSPSSWGEVQYF. In DNA form, the CDR3 reads TGTGCCAGCAGCCCCAGCTCCTGGGGGGAGGTCCAGTACTTC. The chain combines TRBV5-6 with TRBJ2-5; D might be TRBD2 (6 bases). Germline V lookup: CDR1 SGHDT, CDR2 YYEEEE. V was cut by 4 bases and J by 10 bases, with 20 bases left in between. CDR3 length equals 14 residues.

The chain combines TRBV5-6 with TRBJ2-4; TRBD1 agrees at 8 bases. This CDR3 contains 13 residues. Per the germline V gene, CDR1 is SGHDT and CDR2 is YYEEEE. With 1 base clipped from V and 8 bases from J, the junction kept 2 bases outside the gene matches. CDR3 in DNA: TGTGCCAGCAGCTTGCAGGGGGCTGACATTCAGTACTTC. This encodes CASSLQGADIQYF.

The V gene is TRBV6-1, the J gene TRBJ1-5; D unresolved. The CDR3 is 14 amino acids. The ends were cut back, 2 bases at V and 2 bases at J, with 7 bases in the middle. The germline gives CDR1 MNHNS, CDR2 SASEGT. This CDR3 reads CASSEWRGNQPQHF. The CDR3 DNA is TGTGCCAGCAGTGAATGGAGAGGCAATCAGCCCCAGCATTTT.

This sequence joins TRBV2 and TRBJ1-6; D ambiguous. V was pared by 1 base and J by 6 bases, with 16 bases between. Germline lookup yields CDR1 SNHLY and CDR2 FYNNEI. The CDR3 runs 17 residues. For the CDR3, the DNA is TGTGCCAGCAGTGAAGAGGGCGGACTGAGATTTAATTCACCCCTCCACTTT. It encodes CASSEEGGLRFNSPLHF.

V and J are TRBV6-1 and TRBJ1-1, with D perhaps matching TRBD1 (5 bases). V lost 8 bases, J lost 6 bases, and 13 bases lay in between. CDR1 MNHNS and CDR2 SASEGT come from the germline V gene. The length of the CDR3 is 12 residues. CDR3 region: CASQGGYPEAFF. CDR3 nucleotides: TGTGCCAGCCAGGGAGGGTACCCTGAAGCTTTCTTT.

The chain links TRBV11-2 to TRBJ1-4; D is uncertain. The V gene lost 1 base and the J gene lost 7 bases, with 4 bases spanning the gap. Germline CDR1 reads SGHAT; CDR2 reads FQNNGV. The CDR3 totals 12 residues. The CDR3 spells CASSLGGEKLFF. Here the CDR3 DNA reads TGTGCCAGCAGCTTAGGCGGTGAAAAACTGTTTTTT.

The J gene is TRBJ2-5, the V gene TRBV6-1, with 7 bases lining up with TRBD1. V trimming: 1 base; J trimming: 5 bases; junction bases outside the gene matches: 4. This CDR3 spans 14 amino acids. CDR1 is MNHNS and CDR2 is SASEGT in the germline V gene. Here the CDR3 reads CASSEVDRAETQYF. The CDR3 DNA reads as TGTGCCAGCAGTGAAGTCGACAGGGCGGAGACCCAGTACTTC.